This T cell receptor (beta chain) is from a study of cytomegalovirus exposure and HLA in healthy donors. Study-wide results and limits: Roughly uniform depth of sequencing across donors was assumed in presence/absence analyses.

The CDR3 contains 13 residues. Germline V gene sequence: CDR1 MNHEY, CDR2 SMNVEV (reference sequence). The V gene end was trimmed by 6 bases and the J gene end by 10 bases; junction bases not matched to a gene: 9. The PCR made use of 60 Vbeta and 13 Jbeta primers. The table came from immunoSEQ multiplex PCR; TCRdb's copy has only in-frame clones and leaves some out. Counted here are about 190,000 clones, around 75% occurring once; the ten biggest clones make up roughly 1.5%. Of note for this clone: Its antigen is not known.

This clonotype was sampled from a woman between 45 and 60 years old in good health and CMV-seronegative. Sequencing was done on a sample of PBMCs. The V and J genes are TRBV27 and TRBJ1-1; TRBD1 agrees at 9 bases. In DNA, the CDR3 is TGTGCCAGCAGGACCGGGACAGGGCGGGTAGCTTTCTTT. Its protein is CASRTGTGRVAFF.